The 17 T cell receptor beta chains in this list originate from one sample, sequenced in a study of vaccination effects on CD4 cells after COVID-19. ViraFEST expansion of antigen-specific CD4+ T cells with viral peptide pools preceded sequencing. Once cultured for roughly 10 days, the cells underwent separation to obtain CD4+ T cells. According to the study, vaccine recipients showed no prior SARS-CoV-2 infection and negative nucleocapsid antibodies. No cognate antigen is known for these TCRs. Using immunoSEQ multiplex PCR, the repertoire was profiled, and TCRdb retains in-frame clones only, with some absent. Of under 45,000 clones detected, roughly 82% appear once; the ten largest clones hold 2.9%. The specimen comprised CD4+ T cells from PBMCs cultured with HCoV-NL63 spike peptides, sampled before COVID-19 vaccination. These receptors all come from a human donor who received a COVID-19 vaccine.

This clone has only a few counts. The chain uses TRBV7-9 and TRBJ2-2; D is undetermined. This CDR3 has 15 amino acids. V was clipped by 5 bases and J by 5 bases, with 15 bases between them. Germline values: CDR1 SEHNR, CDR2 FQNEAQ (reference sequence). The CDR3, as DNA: TGTGCCAGCAGCCTATTTAGAGTATCTACCGGGGAGCTGTTTTTT. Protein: CASSLFRVSTGELFF.

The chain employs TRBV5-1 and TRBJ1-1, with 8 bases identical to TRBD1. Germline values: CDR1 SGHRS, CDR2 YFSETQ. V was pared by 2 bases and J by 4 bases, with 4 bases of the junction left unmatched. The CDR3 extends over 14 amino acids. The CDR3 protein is CASSLGTGGTEAFF. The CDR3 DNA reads TGCGCCAGCAGCTTAGGGACAGGAGGCACTGAAGCTTTCTTT.

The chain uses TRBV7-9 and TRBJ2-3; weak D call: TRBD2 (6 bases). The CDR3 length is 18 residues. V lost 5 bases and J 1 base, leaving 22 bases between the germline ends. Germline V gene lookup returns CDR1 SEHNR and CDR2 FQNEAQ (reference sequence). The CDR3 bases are TGTGCCAGCAGCCCCCCCCAATGGCTAGCGATTGGCACAGATACGCAGTATTTT. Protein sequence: CASSPPQWLAIGTDTQYF.

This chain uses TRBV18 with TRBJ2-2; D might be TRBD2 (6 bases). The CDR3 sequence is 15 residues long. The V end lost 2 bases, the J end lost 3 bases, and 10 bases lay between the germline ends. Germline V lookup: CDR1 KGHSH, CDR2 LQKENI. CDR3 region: CASSPAGLDTGELFF. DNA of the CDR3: TGTGCCAGCTCACCAGCGGGGCTCGACACCGGGGAGCTGTTTTTT.

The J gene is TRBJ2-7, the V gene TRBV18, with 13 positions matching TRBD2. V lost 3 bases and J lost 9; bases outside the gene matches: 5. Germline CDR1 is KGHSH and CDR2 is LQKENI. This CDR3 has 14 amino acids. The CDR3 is CASSPGTSGTGQYV. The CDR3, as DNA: TGTGCCAGCTCACCGGGGACTAGCGGGACCGGGCAGTACGTC.

This CDR3 reads CASSLPGRGNQPQHF. Written as DNA, the CDR3 is TGTGCCAGTAGCCTACCGGGACGCGGCAATCAGCCCCAGCATTTT. The genes are TRBV19 and TRBJ1-5; tentatively, D is TRBD1 (5 bases). The germline V and J ends were trimmed by 6 bases and 2 bases, with 14 bases remaining between them. CDR1 LNHDA and CDR2 SQIVND come from the germline V gene (reference sequence). This CDR3 comprises 15 residues.

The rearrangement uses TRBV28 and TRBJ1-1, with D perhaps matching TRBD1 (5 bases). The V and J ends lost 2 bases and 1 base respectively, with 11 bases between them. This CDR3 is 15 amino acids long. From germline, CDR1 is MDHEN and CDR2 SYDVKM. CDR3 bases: TGTGCCAGCAGTTTAGGGCGGGGCAGGAACACTGAAGCTTTCTTT. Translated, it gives CASSLGRGRNTEAFF.

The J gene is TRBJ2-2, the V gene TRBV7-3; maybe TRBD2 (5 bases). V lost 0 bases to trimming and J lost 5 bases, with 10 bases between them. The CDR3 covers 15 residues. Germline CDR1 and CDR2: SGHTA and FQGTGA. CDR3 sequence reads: CASSLTAGITGELFF. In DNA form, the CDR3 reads TGTGCCAGCAGCTTAACGGCCGGGATTACCGGGGAGCTGTTTTTT. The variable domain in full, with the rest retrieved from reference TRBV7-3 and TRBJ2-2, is GAGVSQTPSNKVTEKGKYVELRCDPISGHTALYWYRQSLGQGPEFLIYFQGTGAADDSGLPNDRFFAVRPEGSVSTLKIQRTERGDSAVYLCASSLTAGITGELFFGEGSRLTVL.

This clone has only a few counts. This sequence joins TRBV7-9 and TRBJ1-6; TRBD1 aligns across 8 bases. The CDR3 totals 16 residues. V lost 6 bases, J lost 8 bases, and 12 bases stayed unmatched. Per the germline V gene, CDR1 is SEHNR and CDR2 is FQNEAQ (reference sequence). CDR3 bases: TGTGCCAGCAGTCCTTCCGCTGCAGGGGGCGATTCACCCCTCCACTTT. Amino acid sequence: CASSPSAAGGDSPLHF.

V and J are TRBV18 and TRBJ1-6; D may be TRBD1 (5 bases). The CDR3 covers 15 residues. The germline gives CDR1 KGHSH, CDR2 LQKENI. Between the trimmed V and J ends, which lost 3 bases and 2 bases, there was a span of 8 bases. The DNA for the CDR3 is TGTGCCAGCTCACCTCGGACACCCTATAATTCACCCCTCCACTTT. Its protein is CASSPRTPYNSPLHF.

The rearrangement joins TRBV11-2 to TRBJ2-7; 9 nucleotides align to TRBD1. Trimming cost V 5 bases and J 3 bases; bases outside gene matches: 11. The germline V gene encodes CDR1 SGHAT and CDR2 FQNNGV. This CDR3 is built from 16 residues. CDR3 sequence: CASSPRLGQGYYEQYV. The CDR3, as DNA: TGTGCCAGCAGCCCACGACTGGGACAGGGATACTACGAGCAGTACGTC.

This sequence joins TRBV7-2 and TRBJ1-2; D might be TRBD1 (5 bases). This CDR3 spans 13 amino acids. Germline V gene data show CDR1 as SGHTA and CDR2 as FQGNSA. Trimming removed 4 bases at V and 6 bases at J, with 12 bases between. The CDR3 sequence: CASSSLGVDGYTF. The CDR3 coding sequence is TGTGCCAGCAGCTCCTTAGGGGTCGATGGCTACACCTTC.

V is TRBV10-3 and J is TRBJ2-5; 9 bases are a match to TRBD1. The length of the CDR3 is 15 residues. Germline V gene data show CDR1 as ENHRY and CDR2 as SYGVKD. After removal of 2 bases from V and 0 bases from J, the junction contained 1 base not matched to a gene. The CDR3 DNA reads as TGTGCCATCAGTGAGGGGGACAGGGACCAAGAGACCCAGTACTTC. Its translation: CAISEGDRDQETQYF.

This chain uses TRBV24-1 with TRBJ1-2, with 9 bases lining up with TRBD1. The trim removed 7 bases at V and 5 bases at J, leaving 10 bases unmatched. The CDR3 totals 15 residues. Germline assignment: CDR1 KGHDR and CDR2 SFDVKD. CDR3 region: CATRPSPGQGYGYTF. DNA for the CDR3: TGTGCCACCAGGCCGTCGCCGGGACAGGGTTATGGCTACACCTTC.

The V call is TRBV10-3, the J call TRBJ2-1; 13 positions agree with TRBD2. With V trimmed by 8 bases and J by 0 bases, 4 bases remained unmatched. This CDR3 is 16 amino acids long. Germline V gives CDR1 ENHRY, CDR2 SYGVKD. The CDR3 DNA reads TGTGCCATCGGGGGGACTAGCGGGGACTCCTACAATGAGCAGTTCTTC. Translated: CAIGGTSGDSYNEQFF.

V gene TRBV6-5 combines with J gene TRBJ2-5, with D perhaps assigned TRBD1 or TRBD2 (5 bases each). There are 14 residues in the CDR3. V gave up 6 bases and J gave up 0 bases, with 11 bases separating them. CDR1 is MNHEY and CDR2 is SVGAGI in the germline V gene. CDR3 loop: CASRGTVHQETQYF. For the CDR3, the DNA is TGTGCCAGCAGGGGGACGGTGCACCAAGAGACCCAGTACTTC.

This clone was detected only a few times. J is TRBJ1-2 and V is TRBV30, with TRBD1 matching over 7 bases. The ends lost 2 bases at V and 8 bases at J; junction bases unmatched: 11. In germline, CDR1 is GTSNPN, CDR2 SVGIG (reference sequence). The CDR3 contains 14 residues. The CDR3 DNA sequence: TGTGCCTGGAGTCCAGGACAGGTCGACAAGGGCTACACCTTC. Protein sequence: CAWSPGQVDKGYTF. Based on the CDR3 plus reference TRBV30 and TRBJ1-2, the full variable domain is SQTIHQWPATLVQPVGSPLSLECTVEGTSNPNLYWYRQAAGRGLQLLFYSVGIGQISSEVPQNLSASRPQDRQFILSSKKLLLSDSGFYLCAWSPGQVDKGYTFGSGTRLTVV.